This T cell receptor beta chain was documented in a study of human T cells and chemical hapten exposure. Extraction of total RNA was performed on unfractionated whole blood. The library put unique molecular identifiers onto individual cDNA molecules. TCRdb re-called the 5' RACE reads with MiXCR, one entry per CDR3 protein. This sample has about 120,000 distinct CDR3 sequences; approximately 20% occur once, and the top ten carry around 2.8%. The germline V gene encodes CDR1 SEHNR and CDR2 FQNEAQ (reference sequence). The CDR3 consists of 15 residues. V dropped 5 bases and J dropped 7; count of bases not matched to a gene: 5.

The chain couples TRBV7-9 to TRBJ2-1, with TRBD2 matching 13 bases. This sequence originates from a human donor in good health. Here the CDR3 DNA reads TGTGCCAGCAGCCAGGGACTAGCGGGAAATAATGAGCAGTTCTTC. It is translated as CASSQGLAGNNEQFF.